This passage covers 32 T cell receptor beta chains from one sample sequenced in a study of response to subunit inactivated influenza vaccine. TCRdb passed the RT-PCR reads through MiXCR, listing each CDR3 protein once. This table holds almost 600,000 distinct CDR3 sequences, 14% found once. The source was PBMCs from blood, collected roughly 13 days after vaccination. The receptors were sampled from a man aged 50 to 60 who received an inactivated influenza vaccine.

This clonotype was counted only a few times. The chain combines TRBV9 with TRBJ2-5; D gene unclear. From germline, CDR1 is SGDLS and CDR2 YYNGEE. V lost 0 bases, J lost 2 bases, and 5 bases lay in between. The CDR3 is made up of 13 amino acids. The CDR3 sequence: CASSVDGQETQYF. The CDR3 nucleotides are TGTGCCAGCAGCGTAGACGGTCAAGAGACCCAGTACTTC.

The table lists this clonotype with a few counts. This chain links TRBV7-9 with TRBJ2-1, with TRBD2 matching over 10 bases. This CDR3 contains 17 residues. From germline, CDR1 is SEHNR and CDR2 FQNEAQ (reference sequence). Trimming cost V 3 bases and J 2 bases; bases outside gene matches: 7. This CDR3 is CASSFGSGRNTYNEQFF. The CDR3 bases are TGTGCCAGCAGCTTTGGTAGCGGGAGGAATACCTACAATGAGCAGTTCTTC.

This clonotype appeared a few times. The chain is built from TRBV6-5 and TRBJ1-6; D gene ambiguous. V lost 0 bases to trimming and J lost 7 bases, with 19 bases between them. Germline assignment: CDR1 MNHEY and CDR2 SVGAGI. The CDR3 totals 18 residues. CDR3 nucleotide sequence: TGTGCCAGCAGTTACTCTGGCCGCCCTAAACAACCAAATTCACCCCTCCACTTT. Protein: CASSYSGRPKQPNSPLHF.

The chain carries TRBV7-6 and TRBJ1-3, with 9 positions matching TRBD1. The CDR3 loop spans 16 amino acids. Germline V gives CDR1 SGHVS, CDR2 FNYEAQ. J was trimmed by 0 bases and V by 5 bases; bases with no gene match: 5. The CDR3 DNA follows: TGTGCCAGCAGCCTAGGACAGGGGTACTCTGGAAACACCATATATTTT. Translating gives CASSLGQGYSGNTIYF.

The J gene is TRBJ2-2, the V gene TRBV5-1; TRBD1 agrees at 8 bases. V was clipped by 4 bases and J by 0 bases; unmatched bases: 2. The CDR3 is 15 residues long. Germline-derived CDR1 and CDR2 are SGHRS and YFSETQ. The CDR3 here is CASSMGQANTGELFF. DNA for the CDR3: TGCGCCAGCAGCATGGGACAGGCGAACACCGGGGAGCTGTTTTTT.

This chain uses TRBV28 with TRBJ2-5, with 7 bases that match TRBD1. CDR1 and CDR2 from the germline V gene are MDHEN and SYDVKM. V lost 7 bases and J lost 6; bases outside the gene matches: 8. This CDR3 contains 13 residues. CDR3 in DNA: TGTGCCAGCACCCTGACAGGGAGAAAGACCCAGTACTTC. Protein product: CASTLTGRKTQYF.

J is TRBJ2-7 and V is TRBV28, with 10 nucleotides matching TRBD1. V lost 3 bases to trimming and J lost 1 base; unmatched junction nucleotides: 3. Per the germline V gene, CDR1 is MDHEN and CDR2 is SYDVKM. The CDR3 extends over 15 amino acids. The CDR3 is CASSFGDRGSYEQYF. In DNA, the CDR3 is TGTGCCAGCAGTTTTGGGGACAGGGGATCCTACGAGCAGTACTTC.

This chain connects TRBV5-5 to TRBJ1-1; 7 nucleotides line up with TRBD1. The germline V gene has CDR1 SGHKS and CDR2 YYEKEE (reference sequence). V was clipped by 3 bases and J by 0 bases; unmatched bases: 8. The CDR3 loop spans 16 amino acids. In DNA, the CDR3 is TGTGCCAGCAGCTCGGGACAGCTTATTATGAACACTGAAGCTTTCTTT. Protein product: CASSSGQLIMNTEAFF.

The CDR3: CASSGGGHSYEQYF. The CDR3 nucleotides read TGTGCCAGCAGCGGGGGCGGGCACTCCTACGAGCAGTACTTC. V and J are TRBV7-9 and TRBJ2-7; a possible D gene is TRBD1 (6 bases). The CDR3 runs 14 residues. Trimming left V 5 bases short and J 0 bases short, with 11 bases between. The V gene's germline CDR1 is SEHNR and CDR2 FQNEAQ (reference sequence).

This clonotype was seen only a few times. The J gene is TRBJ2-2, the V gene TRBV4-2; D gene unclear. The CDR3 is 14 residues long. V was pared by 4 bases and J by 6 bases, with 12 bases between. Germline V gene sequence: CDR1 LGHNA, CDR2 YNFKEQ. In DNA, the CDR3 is TGTGCCAGCAGCCGAATAGCAGGCCCCGGGGAGCTGTTTTTT. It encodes CASSRIAGPGELFF.

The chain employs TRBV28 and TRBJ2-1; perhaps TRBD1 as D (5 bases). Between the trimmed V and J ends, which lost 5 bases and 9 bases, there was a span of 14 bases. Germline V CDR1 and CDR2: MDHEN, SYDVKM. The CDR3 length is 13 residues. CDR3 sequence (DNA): TGTGCCAGCAGTCCAGCAGGGTCCGGTGAGCAGTTCTTC. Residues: CASSPAGSGEQFF.

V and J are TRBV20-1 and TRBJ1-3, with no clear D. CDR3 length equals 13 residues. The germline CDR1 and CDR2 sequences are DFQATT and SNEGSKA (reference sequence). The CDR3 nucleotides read TGCAGCGCTCATAAGACCTCTGGAAACACCATATATTTT. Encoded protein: CSAHKTSGNTIYF.

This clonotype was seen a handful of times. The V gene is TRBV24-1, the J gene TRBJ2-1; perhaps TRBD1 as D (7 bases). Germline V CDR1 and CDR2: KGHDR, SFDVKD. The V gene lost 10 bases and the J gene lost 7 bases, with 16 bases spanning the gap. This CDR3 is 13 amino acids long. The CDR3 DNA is TGTGCCACGGAGGGGGCGCGACTTAATGAGCAGTTCTTC. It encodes CATEGARLNEQFF.

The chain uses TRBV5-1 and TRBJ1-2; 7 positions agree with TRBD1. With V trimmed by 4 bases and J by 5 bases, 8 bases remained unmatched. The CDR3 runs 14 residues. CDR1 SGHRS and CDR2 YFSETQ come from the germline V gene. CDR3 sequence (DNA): TGCGCCAGCAGCGTTGGGACAGCGTCATATGGCTACACCTTC. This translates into CASSVGTASYGYTF.

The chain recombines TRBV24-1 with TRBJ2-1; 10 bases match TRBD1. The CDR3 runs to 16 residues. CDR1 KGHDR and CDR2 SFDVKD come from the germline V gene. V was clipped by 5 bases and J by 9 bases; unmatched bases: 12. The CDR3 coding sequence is TGTGCCACCAGTGCCTCCCCCCGGGACAGGGGTGGTGAGCAGTTCTTC. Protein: CATSASPRDRGGEQFF.

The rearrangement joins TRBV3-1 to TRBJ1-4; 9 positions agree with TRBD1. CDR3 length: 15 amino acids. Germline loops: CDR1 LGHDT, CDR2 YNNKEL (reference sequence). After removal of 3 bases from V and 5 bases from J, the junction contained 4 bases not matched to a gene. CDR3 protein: CASSQAGTGNEKLFF. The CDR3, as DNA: TGTGCCAGCAGCCAGGCCGGGACAGGGAATGAAAAACTGTTTTTT.

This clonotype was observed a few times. For the CDR3, the DNA is TGTGCCACCAGCAGAGCGGACAGGGCGGAGGAGACCCAGTACTTC. It translates to CATSRADRAEETQYF. The chain is built from TRBV15 and TRBJ2-5, with TRBD1 matching 8 bases. The CDR3 is 15 amino acids. The ends lost 1 base at V and 5 bases at J; junction bases unmatched: 6. The germline V gene has CDR1 LNHNV and CDR2 YYDKDF (reference sequence).

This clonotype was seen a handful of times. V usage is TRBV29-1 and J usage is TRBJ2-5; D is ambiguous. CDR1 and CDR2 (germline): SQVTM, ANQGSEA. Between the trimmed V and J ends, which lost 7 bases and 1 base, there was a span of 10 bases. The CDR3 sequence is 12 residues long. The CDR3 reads CSATRSQETQYF. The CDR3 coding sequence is TGCAGCGCCACCAGGAGCCAAGAGACCCAGTACTTC.

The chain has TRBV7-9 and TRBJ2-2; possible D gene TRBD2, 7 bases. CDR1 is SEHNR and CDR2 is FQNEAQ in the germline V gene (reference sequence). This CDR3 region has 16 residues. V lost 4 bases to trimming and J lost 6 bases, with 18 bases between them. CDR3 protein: CASSSRGGPSPGELFF. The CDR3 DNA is TGTGCCAGCAGCTCTAGGGGGGGCCCCTCACCCGGGGAGCTGTTTTTT.

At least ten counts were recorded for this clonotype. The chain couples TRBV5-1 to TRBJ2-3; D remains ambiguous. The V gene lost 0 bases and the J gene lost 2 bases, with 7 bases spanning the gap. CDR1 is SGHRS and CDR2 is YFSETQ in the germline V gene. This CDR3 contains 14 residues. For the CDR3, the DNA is TGCGCCAGCAGCTTGGACGGGTACACAGATACGCAGTATTTT. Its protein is CASSLDGYTDTQYF.

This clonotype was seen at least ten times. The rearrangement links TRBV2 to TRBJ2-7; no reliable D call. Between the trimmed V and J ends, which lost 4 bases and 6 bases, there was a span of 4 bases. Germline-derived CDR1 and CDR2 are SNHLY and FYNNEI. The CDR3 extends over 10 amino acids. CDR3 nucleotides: TGTGCCAGCAGTGCGGGCGAGCAGTACTTC. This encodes CASSAGEQYF. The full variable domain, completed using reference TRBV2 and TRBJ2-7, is EPEVTQTPSHQVTQMGQEVILRCVPISNHLYFYWYRQILGQKVEFLVSFYNNEISEKSEIFDDQFSVERPDGSNFTLKIRSTKLEDSAMYFCASSAGEQYFGPGTRLTVT.

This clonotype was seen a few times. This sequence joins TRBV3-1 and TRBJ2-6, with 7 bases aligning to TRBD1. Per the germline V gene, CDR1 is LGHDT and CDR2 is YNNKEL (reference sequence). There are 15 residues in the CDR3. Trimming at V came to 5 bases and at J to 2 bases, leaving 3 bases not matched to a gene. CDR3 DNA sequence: TGTGCCAGCAGCAACACAGGGGCTGGGGCCAACGTCCTGACTTTC. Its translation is CASSNTGAGANVLTF.

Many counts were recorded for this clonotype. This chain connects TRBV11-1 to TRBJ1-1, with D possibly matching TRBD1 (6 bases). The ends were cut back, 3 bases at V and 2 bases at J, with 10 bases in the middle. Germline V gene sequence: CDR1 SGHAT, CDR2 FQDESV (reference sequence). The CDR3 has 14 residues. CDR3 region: CASSFQQGNTEAFF. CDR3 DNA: TGTGCCAGCAGCTTTCAACAGGGAAACACTGAAGCTTTCTTT.

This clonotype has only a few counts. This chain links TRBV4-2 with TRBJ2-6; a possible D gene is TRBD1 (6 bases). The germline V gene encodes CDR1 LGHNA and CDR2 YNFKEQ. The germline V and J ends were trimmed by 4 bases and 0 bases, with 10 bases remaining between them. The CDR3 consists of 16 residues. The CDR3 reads CASSPSQGSGANVLTF. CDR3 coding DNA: TGTGCCAGCAGCCCTTCACAGGGCTCTGGGGCCAACGTCCTGACTTTC.

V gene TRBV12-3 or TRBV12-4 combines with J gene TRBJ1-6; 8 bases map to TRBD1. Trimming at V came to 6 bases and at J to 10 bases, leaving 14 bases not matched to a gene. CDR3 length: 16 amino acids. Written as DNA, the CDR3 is TGTGCCAGCAGCGCGACAGGGGTTGCACTTGGGTCACCCCTCCACTTT. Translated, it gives CASSATGVALGSPLHF.

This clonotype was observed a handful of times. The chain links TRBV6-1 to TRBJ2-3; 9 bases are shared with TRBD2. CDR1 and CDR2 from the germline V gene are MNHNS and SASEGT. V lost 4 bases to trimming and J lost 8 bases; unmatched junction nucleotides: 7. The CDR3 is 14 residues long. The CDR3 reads CASSVGLARPTQYF. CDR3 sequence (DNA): TGTGCCAGCAGTGTGGGACTAGCTCGTCCTACGCAGTATTTT.

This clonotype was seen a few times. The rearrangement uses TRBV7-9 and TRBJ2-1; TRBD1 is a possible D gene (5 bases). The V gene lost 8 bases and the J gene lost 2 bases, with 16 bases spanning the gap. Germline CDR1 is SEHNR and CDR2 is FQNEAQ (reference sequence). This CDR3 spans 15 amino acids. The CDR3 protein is CASCVGQGAYNEQFF. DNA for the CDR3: TGTGCCAGCTGTGTGGGGCAGGGCGCCTACAATGAGCAGTTCTTC.

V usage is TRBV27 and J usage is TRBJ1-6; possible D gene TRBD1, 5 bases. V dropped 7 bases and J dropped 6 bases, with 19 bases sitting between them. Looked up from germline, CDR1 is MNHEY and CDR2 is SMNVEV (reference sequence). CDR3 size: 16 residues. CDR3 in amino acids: CASNEQAEGFNSPLHF. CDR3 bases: TGTGCCAGCAATGAACAGGCGGAGGGGTTTAATTCACCCCTCCACTTT.

This CDR3 reads CASSLDMTGGYNEQFF. Here the CDR3 DNA reads TGTGCCAGCAGCTTAGATATGACAGGGGGGTACAATGAGCAGTTCTTC. The rearrangement joins TRBV11-3 to TRBJ2-1; 9 bases are shared with TRBD1. V dropped 0 bases and J dropped 4; count of bases not matched to a gene: 4. The CDR3 has 16 residues. In germline, CDR1 is SGHNT, CDR2 YENEEA. The variable domain in full, with the rest retrieved from reference TRBV11-3 and TRBJ2-1, is EAGVVQSPRYKIIEKKQPVAFWCNPISGHNTLYWYLQNLGQGPELLIRYENEEAVDDSQLPKDRFSAERLKGVDSTLKIQPAELGDSAVYLCASSLDMTGGYNEQFFGPGTRLTVL.

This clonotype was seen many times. The CDR3 here is CASSLSDRQETQYF. CDR3 nucleotide sequence: TGCGCCAGCAGCTTGTCGGACAGACAAGAGACCCAGTACTTC. This rearrangement joins TRBV5-1 to TRBJ2-5; a weak D match, TRBD1 (6 bases). Looked up from germline, CDR1 is SGHRS and CDR2 is YFSETQ. The CDR3 spans 14 residues. Trimming shortened V by 1 base and J by 2 bases, and 9 bases separated the two germline ends.

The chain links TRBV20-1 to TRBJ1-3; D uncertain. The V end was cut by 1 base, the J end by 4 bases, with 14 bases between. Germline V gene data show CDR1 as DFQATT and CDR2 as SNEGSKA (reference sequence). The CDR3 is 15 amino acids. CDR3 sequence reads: CSARGRPEGGNTIYF. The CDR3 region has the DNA TGCAGTGCTAGAGGACGACCCGAGGGAGGAAACACCATATATTTT.

In DNA form, the CDR3 reads TGCAGTTACGAGACATCGGCCGGTTACTCCTACGAGCAGTACTTC. It translates to CSYETSAGYSYEQYF. The chain couples TRBV20-1 to TRBJ2-7, with D unclear. V was clipped by 8 bases and J by 0 bases, with 20 bases between them. This CDR3 region has 15 residues. Per the germline V gene, CDR1 is DFQATT and CDR2 is SNEGSKA (reference sequence).